Reported below is one TCR beta chain. Per germline, CDR1 MNHEY and CDR2 SVGEGT. Trimming took 5 bases from V and 10 from J, leaving 9 bases between them. The CDR3 is made up of 12 amino acids. This record belongs to a study of blood T cell repertoires in COVID-19. Across the study: Spain, Italy and the United States supplied samples that represented acute and convalescent COVID-19. T cells, B-cell-depleted T cells, or PBMCs supplied cDNA or gDNA.

Original handling: The assay estimated nucleated cells by amplifying reference gene primers. Profiling relied on immunoSEQ multiplex PCR, and the TCRdb table lists in-frame clones only, not all of them. That table is the source of V, J and clone size, and D and trimming were worked out from the DNA. Of some 230,000 clones in the sample, approximately 84% were seen once. V is TRBV6-2 or TRBV6-3 and J is TRBJ1-6; D gene uncertain. The receptor was derived from an older woman with acute or convalescent COVID-19. Sequences were obtained from peripheral blood. CDR3 in DNA: TGTGCCAGCAGTGTCGAGGGCTCACCCCTCCACTTT. Translated: CASSVEGSPLHF.